Each of the 4 T cell receptor beta chains below was sequenced from the same sample in a study of blood T cell repertoires in COVID-19. Measured with immunoSEQ multiplex PCR; TCRdb has only the in-frame clones, and not every one. This repertoire shows about 76,000 clones, about 88% found once; its top ten account for just over 9%. The sample comprised peripheral blood. Receptors originate from a human donor in a cohort sampled during active COVID-19.

V usage is TRBV28 and J usage is TRBJ1-5, with TRBD1 identical over 9 bases. CDR1 is MDHEN and CDR2 is SYDVKM in the germline V gene. V shed 6 bases, J shed 2 bases, and the junction held 5 bases outside the gene matches. CDR3 size: 15 residues. The CDR3 loop reads CASRGTGFGNQPQHF. In DNA form, the CDR3 reads TGTGCCAGCAGAGGGACAGGGTTCGGCAATCAGCCCCAGCATTTT.

The chain carries TRBV18 and TRBJ2-1; 11 bases line up with TRBD2. There are 15 residues in the CDR3. Germline V CDR1 and CDR2: KGHSH, LQKENI. Trimming at V came to 3 bases and at J to 8 bases, leaving 6 bases not matched to a gene. The CDR3, as DNA: TGTGCCAGCTCACCCGGGACTAGCGGTCGTCATGAGCAGTTCTTC. Its protein product is CASSPGTSGRHEQFF. The entire variable domain, with the rest obtained from reference TRBV18 and TRBJ2-1, is as follows: NAGVMQNPRHLVRRRGQEARLRCSPMKGHSHVYWYRQLPEEGLKFMVYLQKENIIDESGMPKERFSAEFPKEGPSILRIQQVVRGDSAAYFCASSPGTSGRHEQFFGPGTRLTVL.

The V and J genes are TRBV7-9 and TRBJ2-7; D not resolved. Germline V gene lookup returns CDR1 SEHNR and CDR2 FQNEAQ (reference sequence). This CDR3 has 14 amino acids. V dropped 1 base and J dropped 3 bases, with 10 bases sitting between them. CDR3 amino acids: CASSLDSQFYEQYF. CDR3 nucleotide sequence: TGTGCCAGCAGCTTAGACAGCCAATTCTACGAGCAGTACTTC.

In this sample, this clone turned up once. The chain recombines TRBV19 with TRBJ1-5, with 11 positions matching TRBD1. The ends lost 5 bases at V and 6 bases at J; junction bases unmatched: 6. The CDR3 totals 15 residues. CDR1 LNHDA and CDR2 SQIVND come from the germline V gene (reference sequence). CDR3 residues: CASSFGQGAIQPQHF. The CDR3 DNA reads as TGTGCCAGTAGTTTCGGACAGGGGGCGATTCAGCCCCAGCATTTT.